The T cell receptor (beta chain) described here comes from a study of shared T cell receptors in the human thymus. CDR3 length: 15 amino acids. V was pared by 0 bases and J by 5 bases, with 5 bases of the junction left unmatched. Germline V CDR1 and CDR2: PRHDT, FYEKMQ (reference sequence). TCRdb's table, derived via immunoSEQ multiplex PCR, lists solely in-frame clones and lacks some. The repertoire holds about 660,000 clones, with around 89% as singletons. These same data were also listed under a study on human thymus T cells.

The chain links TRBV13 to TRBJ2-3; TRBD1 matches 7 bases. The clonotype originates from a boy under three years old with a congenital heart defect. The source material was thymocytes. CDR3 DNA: TGTGCCAGCAGCTTAGGGTGGGGGACAGAAGATACGCAGTATTTT. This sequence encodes CASSLGWGTEDTQYF.